This T cell receptor (beta chain) was documented in a study of T-cell memory formation after mild COVID-19. Study-level information: TCR clusters mostly belonged to single donors.

In this sample, this clonotype turned up a few times. The antigen is undetermined. TCR alpha and TCR beta cDNA libraries carrying sample barcodes and UMIs were produced by 5'RACE using constant-segment primers. TCRdb reprocessed the 5' RACE reads via MiXCR and lists one record per CDR3 protein. The table shows some 350,000 distinct CDR3 sequences, with 13% occurring only once. General study results and limits: In pre-infection memory, a portion of responding clones appeared, which suggested that cross-reactive memory joined. Clones that contracted from day 15 to 85 had balanced CD4/CD8; later expanders were CD4+ biased.

Germline CDR1 MNHNY, CDR2 SVGAGI (reference sequence). J gave up 3 bases and V 5 bases, and 10 bases lay outside the gene matches. The CDR3 loop spans 15 amino acids. The V call is TRBV6-6, the J call TRBJ2-7; TRBD1 aligns across 7 bases. Sample: PBMCs or a T cell subset sorted from them (not recorded which). This TCR was sampled from a young man who had mild COVID-19 (a few samples of this study predate the infection). Cell type and time point are not known. The CDR3 DNA reads TGTGCCAGCAGTCCCCCTACGGGACAGAGCTACGAGCAGTACTTC. It translates to CASSPPTGQSYEQYF.